This T cell receptor (beta chain) was observed in a study of long-term antiretroviral therapy in people with HIV. Study in general: Earliest sampling preceded the 2015 immediate-ART recommendation by about a decade.

The authors ran the immunoSEQ assay, v3.0, at survey level. The assay was immunoSEQ multiplex PCR, and TCRdb's table has in-frame clones only and misses some. This sample yields 20,000 to 25,000 clones, of which around 80% are seen a single time; about 14% belongs to the top ten. Turning to this clone: Its antigen remains unknown.

Overall study findings and caveats: Clones showing expansion before ART dominated the repertoire at all time points.

The CDR3 is 14 residues long. From germline, CDR1 is KGHSH and CDR2 LQKENI. V lost 3 bases to trimming and J lost 1 base, with 9 bases between them. The specimen comprised unsorted PBMCs, sampled 2.9 years after starting antiretroviral therapy. This receptor was identified in a young woman with HIV. The V call is TRBV18, the J call TRBJ2-5; TRBD1 is a possible D gene (5 bases). The CDR3 is CASSPGQTQETQYF. The DNA for the CDR3 is TGTGCCAGCTCACCCGGACAAACCCAAGAGACCCAGTACTTC.